Sequencing of this T cell receptor beta chain was carried out in a study of shared clonotypes between healthy human individuals. Broader study findings: Sorted-subset samples were not fully sequenced, rarefaction indicated.

The study separated CD4+ cells into CD45RA+ naive and CD45RA-negative memory subsets. Germline values: CDR1 SGHDN, CDR2 FVKESK. The length of the CDR3 is 14 residues. Trimming at V came to 6 bases and at J to 5 bases, leaving 7 bases not matched to a gene. Clones were sequenced by immunoSEQ multiplex PCR, and TCRdb holds only the in-frame ones, with some missing. Found here are over a million clones, roughly 98.5% of them singletons; the top ten hold approximately 0.4%. For this clone: Its matching antigen is unknown.

The genes are TRBV14 and TRBJ1-1; 9 bases map to TRBD1. This receptor was identified in a man aged 30 to 39 in good health. Material for sequencing was naive CD4+ T cells sorted from blood. This sample's subset: CD45RA+ positively selected. The CDR3 region has the DNA TGTGCCAGCAGTTATATGACAGGGGGGACTGAAGCTTTCTTT. Protein: CASSYMTGGTEAFF.